One and the same sample provided the 8 T cell receptor beta chains below, sequenced in a study of T-cell memory formation after mild COVID-19 (dated by TCRdb to the early 2020s). The library was obtained by 5' RACE. TCRdb lists the instrument as Illumina NovaSeq 6000. TCRdb handled the public reads itself, with Q25 trimming in fastp and clone calling in MiXCR, and kept productive beta chains. All rows with the same CDR3 protein become a single entry with the most common DNA and genes. The sample table holds hundreds of thousands of distinct CDR3 sequences, of which around 28% were seen once. The ten biggest clones cover roughly 12% of the sample. The sequencing input was PBMCs or a T cell subset sorted from them (not recorded which). The receptors were gathered from an adult woman who had mild COVID-19 (a few samples of this study predate the infection). The sample titles of this study are shuffled in the database, so cell type and time point are left out; the donor was told from shared clones.

V gene TRBV11-2 combines with J gene TRBJ2-5, with 8 bases that match TRBD2. Germline values: CDR1 SGHAT, CDR2 FQNNGV. V lost 1 base and J lost 2; bases outside the gene matches: 9. The CDR3 consists of 17 residues. The CDR3 DNA reads TGTGCCAGCAGCTTAGGGGGCCGGTTAGCGGGACAAGAGACCCAGTACTTC. Translating gives CASSLGGRLAGQETQYF. The entire variable domain, with the rest obtained from reference TRBV11-2 and TRBJ2-5, is as follows: EAGVAQSPRYKIIEKRQSVAFWCNPISGHATLYWYQQILGQGPKLLIQFQNNGVVDDSQLPKDRFSAERLKGVDSTLKIQPAKLEDSAVYLCASSLGGRLAGQETQYFGPGTRLLVL.

The gene calls are TRBV7-8 and TRBJ2-2; 9 bases agree with TRBD2. Trimming at V came to 1 base and at J to 6 bases, leaving 12 bases not matched to a gene. The CDR3 is 18 amino acids. From germline, CDR1 is SGHVS and CDR2 FQNEAQ. This CDR3 reads CASSLEGWLAGNSGELFF. CDR3 nucleotides: TGTGCCAGCAGCTTAGAAGGGTGGCTAGCGGGAAATTCCGGGGAGCTGTTTTTT.

This clonotype was seen only a few times. The chain carries TRBV9 and TRBJ2-3; possible D gene TRBD2, 5 bases. Germline V gene sequence: CDR1 SGDLS, CDR2 YYNGEE. This CDR3 spans 19 amino acids. Deletions cut 4 bases from V and 1 base from J, with 25 bases between. The CDR3 nucleotides read TGTGCCAGCAGCAACTCTAGGGAGATTTCTACCGTACGCACAGATACGCAGTATTTT. This translates into CASSNSREISTVRTDTQYF.

The rearrangement uses TRBV30 and TRBJ2-7; maybe TRBD1 (6 bases). The V gene lost 0 bases and the J gene lost 2 bases, with 20 bases spanning the gap. CDR3 length equals 17 residues. The germline gives CDR1 GTSNPN, CDR2 SVGIG (reference sequence). As DNA, the CDR3 is TGTGCCTGGAGTGTAGAATGGTACCAGGGACAACCCTACGAGCAGTACTTC. It encodes CAWSVEWYQGQPYEQYF.

This clonotype showed up many times. V gene TRBV7-9 combines with J gene TRBJ2-6; D unresolved. The CDR3 is 13 amino acids. Trimming took 1 base from V and 3 from J, leaving 1 base between them. Germline CDR1 and CDR2: SEHNR and FQNEAQ (reference sequence). In nucleotides, the CDR3 is TGTGCCAGCAGCTTAGGTGGGGCCAACGTCCTGACTTTC. Its protein is CASSLGGANVLTF.

This clonotype was seen ten or more times. The V and J genes are TRBV24-1 and TRBJ2-3; D not resolved. The CDR3 is 17 residues long. The V end lost 2 bases, the J end lost 0 bases, and 14 bases lay between the germline ends. In germline, CDR1 is KGHDR, CDR2 SFDVKD. The chain's CDR3 is CATSDYPVRTSTDTQYF. CDR3 bases: TGTGCCACCAGTGATTATCCAGTGCGCACGAGCACAGATACGCAGTATTTT.

This clonotype appeared a few times. The chain employs TRBV25-1 and TRBJ2-7; D might be TRBD1 (5 bases). V was shortened by 6 bases and J by 0 bases, with 12 bases between the two germline ends. Germline V gene lookup returns CDR1 MGHDK and CDR2 SYGVNS. This CDR3 spans 14 amino acids. The chain's CDR3 is CASRLTANSYEQYF. The DNA of the CDR3 is TGTGCCAGCAGATTGACAGCCAACTCCTACGAGCAGTACTTC.

CDR3 bases: TGTGCCAGCAGCCCCCTGGGGAGCCGGGCGACAGATACGCAGTATTTT. As protein: CASSPLGSRATDTQYF. The gene calls are TRBV6-5 and TRBJ2-3; weak D call: TRBD2 (5 bases). Per the germline V gene, CDR1 is MNHEY and CDR2 is SVGAGI. The CDR3 sequence is 16 residues long. V dropped 6 bases and J dropped 3 bases, with 19 bases sitting between them.